This record concerns one T cell receptor beta chain sequence. Its target is not known. TCRdb re-derived calls from the reads in MiXCR, one entry per CDR3 protein. Of about 900,000 distinct CDR3 sequences in the sample, roughly 30% were seen once. The sample comes from a study of T cell repertoires in cytomegalovirus infection. The overall study: A matching HLA type, together with CMV infection, was signaled by public TCR beta signatures.

General observations from the study: The ex vivo response was dominated by HLA-C-restricted CMV-specific TCR beta clonotypes.

The V end lost 6 bases, the J end lost 8 bases, and 10 bases lay between the germline ends. The CDR3 is 12 amino acids. The chain combines TRBV12-3 or TRBV12-4 with TRBJ1-4; D gene unclear. The TCR originated in a human donor in good health (CMV status not recorded). Some clones in this sample may be carry-over from other donors' samples. Specimen: cultured CD8+ T cells from PBMCs, collected from culture after CMV antigen stimulation. In DNA form, the CDR3 reads TGTGCCAGCAGCATCGGGTACGAAAAACTGTTTTTT. It codes for CASSIGYEKLFF.